This T cell receptor (beta chain) was sequenced in a study of blood T cell repertoires in COVID-19. Study-wide background: COVID-19 samples from acute and convalescent phases originated in the United States, Italy and Spain. PBMCs, B-cell-depleted T cells, or T cells provided the cDNA or gDNA that made up the material.

This clone occurred once. Trimming cost V 0 bases and J 0 bases, with 14 bases left between them. Germline V CDR1 and CDR2: GTSNPN, SVGIG (reference sequence). This CDR3 region has 16 residues. Per the study methods: Amplifying reference gene primers gave estimates of nucleated cell counts. The assay was immunoSEQ multiplex PCR, and TCRdb's table has in-frame clones only and misses some. V, J and clone size are those of that table, while D and trimming were read from the DNA. The sample lists almost 300,000 clones; around 87% were seen once. This TCR came from a man in his 70s with acute or convalescent COVID-19. The V gene is TRBV30, the J gene TRBJ1-1, with unresolved D. Specimen: peripheral blood. This CDR3 is CAWSVQHATMNTEAFF. DNA of the CDR3: TGTGCCTGGAGTGTACAACACGCCACAATGAACACTGAAGCTTTCTTT. The variable domain in full, with the rest retrieved from reference TRBV30 and TRBJ1-1, is SQTIHQWPATLVQPVGSPLSLECTVEGTSNPNLYWYRQAAGRGLQLLFYSVGIGQISSEVPQNLSASRPQDRQFILSSKKLLLSDSGFYLCAWSVQHATMNTEAFFGQGTRLTVV.